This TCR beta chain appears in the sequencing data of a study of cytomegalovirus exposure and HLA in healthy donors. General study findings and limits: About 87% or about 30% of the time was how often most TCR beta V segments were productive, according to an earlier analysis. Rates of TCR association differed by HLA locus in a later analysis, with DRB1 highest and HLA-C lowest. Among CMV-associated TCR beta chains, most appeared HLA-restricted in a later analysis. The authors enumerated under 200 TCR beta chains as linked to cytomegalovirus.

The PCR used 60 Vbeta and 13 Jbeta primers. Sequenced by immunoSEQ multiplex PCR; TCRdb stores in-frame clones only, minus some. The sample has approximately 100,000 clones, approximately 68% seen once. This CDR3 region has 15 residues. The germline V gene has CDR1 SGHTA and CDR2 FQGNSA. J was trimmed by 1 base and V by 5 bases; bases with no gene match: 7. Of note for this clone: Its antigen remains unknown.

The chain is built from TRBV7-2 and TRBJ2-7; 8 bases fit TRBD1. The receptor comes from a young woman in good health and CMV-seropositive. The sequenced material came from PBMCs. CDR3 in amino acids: CASSITGQASYEQYF. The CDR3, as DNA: TGTGCCAGCAGCATTACGGGACAGGCTTCCTACGAGCAGTACTTC.